This TCR beta chain was sequenced during a study of CD8 T cells in ankylosing spondylitis. Notes on the study in general: Made up of eight highly homologous variants, a TCR beta motif appeared characteristic of ankylosing spondylitis blood.

This clonotype was counted only a few times. What it binds is not known. Germline V CDR1 and CDR2: LNHDA, SQIVND (reference sequence). CDR3 length equals 14 residues. Trimming left V 0 bases short and J 1 base short, with 7 bases between. Quantitative molecular-barcoded 5'-RACE generated the TCR beta libraries. From the 5' RACE reads, TCRdb called clonotypes with MiXCR, one entry per CDR3 protein. Found here are about 230,000 distinct CDR3 sequences, under 8.5% of them singletons; the top ten hold 4.8%. The V and J genes are TRBV19 and TRBJ2-7; D might be TRBD2 (6 bases). Sequencing was performed on blood, either unsorted or a sorted T cell fraction (not recorded which). The sequence came from a female donor with ankylosing spondylitis or in good health (not recorded which). The CDR3 is CASSIDAGSYEQYF. CDR3 DNA sequence: TGTGCCAGTAGTATAGACGCGGGATCCTACGAGCAGTACTTC.